The 8 T cell receptor beta chains reported below all come from one sample, sequenced in a study of shared clonotypes between healthy human individuals. TCRdb's table, derived via immunoSEQ multiplex PCR, lists solely in-frame clones and lacks some. Found here are 2 million to 3 million clones, 90% to 95% of them singletons; the top ten hold 0.36%. The specimen sequenced was naive CD4+ T cells from PBMCs. Subset of the sample: CD45RA+ positively selected. These receptors all stem from a man younger than 35 in good health. Some clones in this sample may be carry-over from other donors' samples.

This chain uses TRBV5-5 with TRBJ1-4, with 11 bases matching TRBD1. J was trimmed by 4 bases and V by 6 bases; bases with no gene match: 8. The germline gives CDR1 SGHKS, CDR2 YYEKEE (reference sequence). The length of the CDR3 is 16 residues. In nucleotides, the CDR3 is TGTGCCAGCACCCGGACAGGGGGCCCCGGTAATGAAAAACTGTTTTTT. Translated: CASTRTGGPGNEKLFF.

The CDR3 sequence: CASSFGIGNSGNTIYF. The CDR3 nucleotides are TGTGCCAGCAGTTTTGGGATCGGCAACTCTGGAAACACCATATATTTT. This chain connects TRBV28 to TRBJ1-3, with unresolved D. The CDR3 covers 16 residues. Deletions cut 3 bases from V and 0 bases from J, with 12 bases between. Germline V CDR1 and CDR2: MDHEN, SYDVKM.

The rearrangement uses TRBV11-2 and TRBJ2-2; TRBD1 aligns across 7 bases. CDR1 is SGHAT, CDR2 FQNNGV, per germline. Trimming removed 6 bases from V and 4 bases from J; junction bases left unmatched: 17. This CDR3 is built from 18 residues. The CDR3 DNA reads as TGTGCCAGCAGTCCCAGGCCCGCAGGGGGTGGTATCACCGGGGAGCTGTTTTTT. As protein: CASSPRPAGGGITGELFF.

The rearrangement links TRBV7-9 to TRBJ2-7, with D uncertain. The CDR3 loop spans 15 amino acids. Trimming removed 5 bases at V and 4 bases at J, with 18 bases between. The germline V gene encodes CDR1 SEHNR and CDR2 FQNEAQ (reference sequence). CDR3 bases: TGTGCCAGCAGCGACCAGGCCCGGACCCGATACGAGCAGTACTTC. This encodes CASSDQARTRYEQYF.

This clone was seen only once. The V and J genes are TRBV11-2 and TRBJ2-7; 15 bases are a match to TRBD2. CDR3 size: 15 residues. CDR1 is SGHAT and CDR2 is FQNNGV in the germline V gene. Trimming removed 5 bases from V and 6 bases from J; junction bases left unmatched: 5. For the CDR3, the DNA is TGTGCCAGCAGCCGGGGACTAGCGGGAGGTGGCGAGCAGTACTTC. This codes for CASSRGLAGGGEQYF.

The chain uses TRBV11-3 and TRBJ2-3; TRBD2 is a possible D gene (5 bases). The CDR3 spans 17 residues. The V and J ends lost 1 base and 1 base respectively, with 15 bases between them. Germline CDR1 and CDR2: SGHNT and YENEEA. The CDR3 sequence is CASSLAAGPGGTDTQYF. CDR3 nucleotide sequence: TGTGCCAGCAGCTTAGCGGCAGGCCCCGGGGGCACAGATACGCAGTATTTT.

The CDR3 nucleotides are TGTGCCAGCAGCGTAGGGCTAGCGGGAGAGCATGAGCAGTTCTTC. This sequence encodes CASSVGLAGEHEQFF. The rearrangement joins TRBV9 to TRBJ2-1; 10 bases align to TRBD2. Trimming cost V 0 bases and J 8 bases; bases outside gene matches: 5. This CDR3 contains 15 residues. Germline V gene sequence: CDR1 SGDLS, CDR2 YYNGEE.

This sequence joins TRBV5-1 and TRBJ2-1; 8 bases fit TRBD2. Germline lookup yields CDR1 SGHRS and CDR2 YFSETQ. The CDR3 is 14 amino acids. V gave up 5 bases and J gave up 3 bases; unmatched junction bases: 4. The CDR3: CASRDSGIYNEQFF. The CDR3 DNA reads as TGCGCCAGCAGGGATAGCGGGATCTACAATGAGCAGTTCTTC.